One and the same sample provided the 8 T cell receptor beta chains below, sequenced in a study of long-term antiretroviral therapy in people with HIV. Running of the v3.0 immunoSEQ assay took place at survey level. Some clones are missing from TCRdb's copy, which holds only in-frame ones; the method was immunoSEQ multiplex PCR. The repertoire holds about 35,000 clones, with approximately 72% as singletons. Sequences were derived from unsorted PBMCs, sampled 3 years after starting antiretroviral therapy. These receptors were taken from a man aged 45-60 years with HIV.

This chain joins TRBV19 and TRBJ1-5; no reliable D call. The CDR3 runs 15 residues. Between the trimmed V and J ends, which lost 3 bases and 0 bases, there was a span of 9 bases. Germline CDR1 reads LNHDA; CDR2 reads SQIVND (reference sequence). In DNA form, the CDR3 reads TGTGCCAGTAGTATGTGGGAGAATAGCAATCAGCCCCAGCATTTT. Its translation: CASSMWENSNQPQHF.

For the CDR3, the DNA is TGTGCCAGCAGCTTAACCTACGAGCAGTACTTC. Amino acid sequence: CASSLTYEQYF. This sequence joins TRBV7-2 and TRBJ2-7; D gene unclear. V lost 2 bases to trimming and J lost 2 bases, with 1 base between them. This CDR3 has 11 amino acids. The germline V gene has CDR1 SGHTA and CDR2 FQGNSA.

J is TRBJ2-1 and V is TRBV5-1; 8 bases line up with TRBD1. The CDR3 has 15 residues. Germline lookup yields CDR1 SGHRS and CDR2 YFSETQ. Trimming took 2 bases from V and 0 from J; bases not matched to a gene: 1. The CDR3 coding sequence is TGCGCCAGCAGCTTCGGGACAGGCTCCTACAATGAGCAGTTCTTC. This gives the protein CASSFGTGSYNEQFF.

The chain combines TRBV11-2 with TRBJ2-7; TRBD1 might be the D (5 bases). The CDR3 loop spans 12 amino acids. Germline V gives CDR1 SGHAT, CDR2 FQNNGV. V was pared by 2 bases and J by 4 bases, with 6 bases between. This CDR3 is CASSLQGYEQYF. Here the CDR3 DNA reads TGTGCCAGCAGCTTACAGGGTTACGAGCAGTACTTC.

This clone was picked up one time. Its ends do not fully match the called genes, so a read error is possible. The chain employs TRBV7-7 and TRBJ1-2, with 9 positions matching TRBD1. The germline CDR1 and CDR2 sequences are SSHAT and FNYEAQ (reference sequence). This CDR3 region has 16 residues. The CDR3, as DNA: TGTGCTAGCAGCTCCGCTCCGGGACAGGGAGGCTATGGCTACACCTTC. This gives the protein CASSSAPGQGGYGYTF.

CDR3 in amino acids: CASSPRTGGYNEQFF. The CDR3 nucleotides read TGTGCCAGCAGCCCACGGACAGGGGGCTACAATGAGCAGTTCTTC. This chain uses TRBV7-2 with TRBJ2-1; TRBD1 matches 10 bases. The CDR3 loop spans 15 amino acids. The V segment lost 5 bases and the J segment 3 bases; nucleotides outside the gene matches: 4. CDR1 and CDR2 from the germline V gene are SGHTA and FQGNSA. Complete variable domain (other parts from reference TRBV7-2 and TRBJ2-1): GAGVSQSPSNKVTEKGKDVELRCDPISGHTALYWYRQSLGQGLEFLIYFQGNSAPDKSGLPSDRFSAERTGGSVSTLTIQRTQQEDSAVYLCASSPRTGGYNEQFFGPGTRLTVL.

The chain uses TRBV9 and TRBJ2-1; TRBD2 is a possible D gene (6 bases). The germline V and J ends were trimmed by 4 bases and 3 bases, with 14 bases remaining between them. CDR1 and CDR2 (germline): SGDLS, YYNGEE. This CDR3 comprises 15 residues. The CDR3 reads CASSSGGALYNEQFF. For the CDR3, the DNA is TGTGCCAGCAGCTCCGGCGGGGCCCTCTACAATGAGCAGTTCTTC.

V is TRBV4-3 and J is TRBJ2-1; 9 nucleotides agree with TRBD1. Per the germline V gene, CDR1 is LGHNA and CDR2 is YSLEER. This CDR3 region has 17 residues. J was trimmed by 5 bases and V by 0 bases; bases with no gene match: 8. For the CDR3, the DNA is TGCGCCAGCAGCCAAGAACGTGGGGACAGGGCCGACAATGAGCAGTTCTTC. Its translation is CASSQERGDRADNEQFF.